Listed below are T cell receptor beta chains from one sample, sequenced in a study of cytomegalovirus exposure and HLA in healthy donors. Clones were sequenced by immunoSEQ multiplex PCR, and TCRdb holds only the in-frame ones, with some missing. The sample has about 84,000 clones, approximately 90% seen once. Sequencing used PBMCs. The receptors originated from a man aged 18 to 29 in good health and CMV-seronegative. CDR3s include the opening cysteine and the closing phenylalanine or tryptophan. The D gene is left open where the match is weak. Some rows mark clone size as missing; the rest say once, few, many or name a class of expanded clone.

j_call: TRBJ2-7
d_call: TRBD1
clone_size: NA
v_call: TRBV6-5
cdr3_aa: CASRSADRPYEQYF
cdr3_nt: TGTGCCAGCCGTTCGGCGGACAGGCCCTACGAGCAGTACTTC

j_call: TRBJ1-6
d_call: NA
clone_size: once
v_call: TRBV4-2
cdr3_aa: CASSQNSEISYNSPLHF
cdr3_nt: TGTGCCAGCAGCCAAAACTCCGAGATCTCCTATAATTCACCCCTCCACTTT

j_call: TRBJ1-6
d_call: NA
clone_size: NA
v_call: TRBV30
cdr3_aa: CAWIPLAGANRNSPLHF
cdr3_nt: TGTGCCTGGATCCCACTGGCAGGGGCGAACCGTAATTCACCCCTCCACTTT

j_call: TRBJ2-7
d_call: TRBD2
clone_size: NA
v_call: TRBV27
cdr3_aa: CASSLRLAGRSYEQYF
cdr3_nt: TGTGCCAGCAGTTTACGGCTAGCGGGCCGCTCCTACGAGCAGTACTTC

j_call: TRBJ2-7
d_call: TRBD1
clone_size: NA
v_call: TRBV25-1
cdr3_aa: CASSEFPGTGNYEQYF
cdr3_nt: TGTGCCAGCAGTGAATTTCCCGGGACAGGGAACTACGAGCAGTACTTC

j_call: TRBJ2-1
d_call: NA
clone_size: NA
v_call: TRBV5-1
cdr3_aa: CASSLDPGYEQFF
cdr3_nt: TGCGCCAGCAGCTTGGATCCGGGATATGAGCAGTTCTTC

j_call: TRBJ2-7
d_call: TRBD1
clone_size: few
v_call: TRBV27
cdr3_aa: CASSSPARGHPEQYF
cdr3_nt: TGTGCCAGCAGCTCGCCGGCCAGGGGGCATCCCGAGCAGTACTTC

j_call: TRBJ2-3
d_call: TRBD1
clone_size: NA
v_call: TRBV7-2
cdr3_aa: CATRDRGRTDTQYF
cdr3_nt: TGTGCCACCCGGGACAGGGGTCGCACAGATACGCAGTATTTT

j_call: TRBJ1-5
d_call: NA
clone_size: NA
v_call: TRBV2
cdr3_aa: CASSEEEGSNQPQHF
cdr3_nt: TGTGCCAGCAGTGAAGAGGAGGGTAGCAATCAGCCCCAGCATTTT

j_call: TRBJ2-7
d_call: TRBD1
clone_size: NA
v_call: TRBV2
cdr3_aa: CASSEAPGQGLWQYF
cdr3_nt: TGTGCCAGCAGTGAAGCACCGGGACAGGGGCTATGGCAGTACTTC

j_call: TRBJ2-7
d_call: NA
clone_size: few
v_call: TRBV6-1
cdr3_aa: CASSEPGRAHEQYF
cdr3_nt: TGTGCCAGCAGTGAACCGGGCAGGGCCCACGAGCAGTACTTC

j_call: TRBJ2-2
d_call: NA
clone_size: once
v_call: TRBV5-1
cdr3_aa: CASSPGLPPGELFF
cdr3_nt: TGCGCCAGCAGCCCGGGACTTCCACCGGGGGAGCTGTTTTTT

j_call: TRBJ1-6
d_call: TRBD1
clone_size: NA
v_call: TRBV9
cdr3_aa: CARGSRGYRGLSPLHF
cdr3_nt: TGTGCCAGGGGATCCCGGGGGTACAGGGGTCTTTCACCCCTCCACTTT

j_call: TRBJ1-3
d_call: NA
clone_size: NA
v_call: TRBV9
cdr3_aa: CASSVGVSSGNTIYF
cdr3_nt: TGTGCCAGCAGCGTCGGGGTATCCTCTGGAAACACCATATATTTT

j_call: TRBJ2-1
d_call: TRBD2
clone_size: NA
v_call: TRBV6-1
cdr3_aa: CASGAGGTVYNEQFF
cdr3_nt: TGTGCCAGCGGAGCGGGAGGTACGGTTTACAATGAGCAGTTCTTC

j_call: TRBJ2-2
d_call: TRBD2
clone_size: NA
v_call: TRBV6-4
cdr3_aa: CASSDSGGRADGELFF
cdr3_nt: TGTGCCAGCAGTGACTCGGGCGGGAGGGCCGACGGGGAGCTGTTTTTT

j_call: TRBJ1-2
d_call: NA
clone_size: few
v_call: TRBV5-1
cdr3_aa: CASSLVDSYGYTF
cdr3_nt: TGCGCCAGCAGCTTGGTGGACAGCTATGGCTACACCTTC

j_call: TRBJ2-3
d_call: NA
clone_size: NA
v_call: TRBV6-5
cdr3_aa: CASSYTSTDTQYF
cdr3_nt: TGTGCCAGCAGTTACACTAGCACAGATACGCAGTATTTT

j_call: TRBJ2-6
d_call: NA
clone_size: NA
v_call: TRBV15
cdr3_aa: CATSRDVGPGGLGANVLTF
cdr3_nt: TGTGCCACCAGCAGAGATGTGGGTCCCGGGGGTCTTGGGGCCAACGTCCTGACTTTC

j_call: TRBJ1-1
d_call: NA
clone_size: NA
v_call: TRBV5-1
cdr3_aa: CASSLTPNTEAFF
cdr3_nt: TGCGCCAGCAGCTTGACACCTAACACTGAAGCTTTCTTT

j_call: TRBJ2-2
d_call: NA
clone_size: NA
v_call: TRBV12-2
cdr3_aa: CASRLVHHTIGGANTGELFF
cdr3_nt: TGTGCAAGTCGCTTAGTCCATCACACAATAGGGGGCGCGAACACCGGGGAGCTGTTTTTT

j_call: TRBJ1-1
d_call: NA
clone_size: NA
v_call: TRBV4-2
cdr3_aa: CASSQGTQGLNTEAFF
cdr3_nt: TGTGCCAGCAGCCAAGGGACACAGGGATTGAACACTGAAGCTTTCTTT

j_call: TRBJ1-2
d_call: NA
clone_size: once
v_call: TRBV12-5
cdr3_aa: CASGIESGHSYGYTF
cdr3_nt: TGTGCTAGTGGTATTGAATCGGGACACAGCTATGGCTACACCTTC

j_call: TRBJ2-1
d_call: NA
clone_size: NA
v_call: TRBV4-1
cdr3_aa: CASSQDLIPGRQFF
cdr3_nt: TGCGCCAGCAGCCAAGATCTTATACCGGGAAGGCAGTTCTTC

j_call: TRBJ2-7
d_call: NA
clone_size: NA
v_call: TRBV4-3
cdr3_aa: CASSQNRAYEQYF
cdr3_nt: TGCGCCAGCAGCCAAAACAGGGCCTACGAGCAGTACTTC

j_call: TRBJ2-7
d_call: TRBD2
clone_size: once
v_call: TRBV28
cdr3_aa: CASSLAGVRGEQYF
cdr3_nt: TGTGCCAGCAGTCTCGCGGGAGTGCGCGGCGAGCAGTACTTC

j_call: TRBJ1-5
d_call: NA
clone_size: NA
v_call: TRBV19
cdr3_aa: CASSIGRYSNQPQHF
cdr3_nt: TGTGCCAGTAGTATCGGTCGGTATAGCAATCAGCCCCAGCATTTT

j_call: TRBJ2-7
d_call: NA
clone_size: NA
v_call: TRBV11-1
cdr3_aa: CASSLFGGYYYEQYF
cdr3_nt: TGTGCCAGCAGCTTATTCGGAGGCTACTACTACGAGCAGTACTTC

j_call: TRBJ1-1
d_call: TRBD1
clone_size: NA
v_call: TRBV5-4
cdr3_aa: CASSRRDRMNTEAFF
cdr3_nt: TGTGCCAGCAGCCGCCGGGACAGGATGAACACTGAAGCTTTCTTT

j_call: TRBJ2-1
d_call: NA
clone_size: NA
v_call: TRBV5-1
cdr3_aa: CASSSLEGYNEQFF
cdr3_nt: TGCGCCAGCAGCTCATTAGAGGGCTACAATGAGCAGTTCTTC

j_call: TRBJ2-1
d_call: NA
clone_size: once
v_call: TRBV15
cdr3_aa: CATSRERLSSYNEQFF
cdr3_nt: TGTGCCACCAGCAGAGAGCGGCTTAGCTCCTACAATGAGCAGTTCTTC

j_call: TRBJ2-3
d_call: TRBD1
clone_size: NA
v_call: TRBV19
cdr3_aa: CASSRRDRGLNTQYF
cdr3_nt: TGTGCCAGTAGTAGACGCGACAGGGGGCTAAATACGCAGTATTTT

j_call: TRBJ2-7
d_call: NA
clone_size: NA
v_call: TRBV4-3
cdr3_aa: CASSQKDSLLYEQYF
cdr3_nt: TGCGCCAGCAGCCAGAAGGACAGCCTTCTCTACGAGCAGTACTTC

j_call: TRBJ1-4
d_call: TRBD1
clone_size: NA
v_call: TRBV28
cdr3_aa: CASTGGREKLFF
cdr3_nt: TGTGCCAGCACAGGGGGCCGGGAAAAACTGTTTTTT

j_call: TRBJ2-5
d_call: NA
clone_size: NA
v_call: TRBV5-1
cdr3_aa: CASSLESQETQYF
cdr3_nt: TGCGCCAGCAGCTTGGAGAGCCAAGAGACCCAGTACTTC

j_call: TRBJ2-5
d_call: TRBD1
clone_size: NA
v_call: TRBV27
cdr3_aa: CASSPPGQGILQETQYF
cdr3_nt: TGTGCCAGCAGTCCACCGGGACAGGGAATACTCCAAGAGACCCAGTACTTC

j_call: TRBJ2-7
d_call: TRBD1
clone_size: NA
v_call: TRBV5-8
cdr3_aa: CASSRTGVGSEQYF
cdr3_nt: TGTGCCAGCAGCAGGACAGGGGTGGGCAGCGAGCAGTACTTC

j_call: TRBJ2-7
d_call: NA
clone_size: NA
v_call: TRBV4-2
cdr3_aa: CASSQEGVGYEQYF
cdr3_nt: TGTGCCAGCAGCCAAGAGGGAGTGGGGTACGAGCAGTACTTC

j_call: TRBJ2-7
d_call: TRBD2
clone_size: NA
v_call: TRBV28
cdr3_aa: CASRSTGGSSYEQYF
cdr3_nt: TGTGCCAGCAGATCGACGGGGGGGAGCTCCTACGAGCAGTACTTC

j_call: TRBJ2-1
d_call: TRBD2
clone_size: NA
v_call: TRBV9
cdr3_aa: CASSPRTSGILGQFF
cdr3_nt: TGTGCCAGCAGCCCTCGGACTAGCGGGATTCTGGGGCAGTTCTTC

j_call: TRBJ1-1
d_call: NA
clone_size: NA
v_call: TRBV28
cdr3_aa: CASSFGQATTEAFF
cdr3_nt: TGTGCCAGCAGTTTTGGGCAGGCGACCACTGAAGCTTTCTTT

j_call: TRBJ1-5
d_call: TRBD1
clone_size: NA
v_call: TRBV28
cdr3_aa: CASSFYGQGRQPQHF
cdr3_nt: TGTGCCAGCAGTTTCTATGGACAGGGTAGGCAGCCCCAGCATTTT

j_call: TRBJ2-3
d_call: TRBD2
clone_size: NA
v_call: TRBV7-9
cdr3_aa: CASSAGEVGTQYF
cdr3_nt: TGTGCCAGCAGCGCGGGAGAGGTCGGTACGCAGTATTTT

j_call: TRBJ2-5
d_call: NA
clone_size: NA
v_call: TRBV19
cdr3_aa: CASRYGETQYF
cdr3_nt: TGTGCCAGTAGATACGGGGAGACCCAGTACTTC

j_call: TRBJ1-1
d_call: NA
clone_size: once
v_call: TRBV20-1
cdr3_aa: CSASPRPEAFF
cdr3_nt: TGCAGTGCGAGCCCACGCCCTGAAGCTTTCTTT

j_call: TRBJ1-2
d_call: NA
clone_size: NA
v_call: TRBV7-2
cdr3_aa: CASSSWTLLKGYTF
cdr3_nt: TGTGCCAGCAGCTCCTGGACACTTCTAAAGGGCTACACCTTC

j_call: TRBJ2-7
d_call: TRBD1
clone_size: NA
v_call: TRBV5-1
cdr3_aa: CASSQTTGGAYEQYF
cdr3_nt: TGCGCCAGCAGCCAAACTACAGGGGGAGCCTACGAGCAGTACTTC

j_call: TRBJ2-3
d_call: TRBD1
clone_size: NA
v_call: TRBV4-3
cdr3_aa: CASSQDSGTGGRTDTQYF
cdr3_nt: TGCGCCAGCAGCCAAGACTCGGGGACAGGGGGTAGAACAGATACGCAGTATTTT

j_call: TRBJ2-2
d_call: NA
clone_size: NA
v_call: TRBV9
cdr3_aa: CASSKTGKMTGELFF
cdr3_nt: TGTGCCAGCAGCAAGACAGGAAAGATGACCGGGGAGCTGTTTTTT

j_call: TRBJ1-2
d_call: NA
clone_size: NA
v_call: TRBV4-3
cdr3_aa: CASSQGAGYTF
cdr3_nt: TGCGCCAGCAGCCAAGGGGCTGGCTACACCTTC